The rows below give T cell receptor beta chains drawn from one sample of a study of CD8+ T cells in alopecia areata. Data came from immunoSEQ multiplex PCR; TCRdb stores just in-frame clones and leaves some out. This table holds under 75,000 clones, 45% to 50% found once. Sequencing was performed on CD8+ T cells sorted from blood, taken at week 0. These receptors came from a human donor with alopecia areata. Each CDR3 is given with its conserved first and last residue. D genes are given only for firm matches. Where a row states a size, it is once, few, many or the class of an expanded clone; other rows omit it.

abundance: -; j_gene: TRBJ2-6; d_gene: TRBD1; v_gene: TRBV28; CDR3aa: CASSTFDRAHGANVLTF; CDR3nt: TGTGCCAGCAGTACCTTCGACAGGGCGCACGGGGCCAACGTCCTGACTTTC
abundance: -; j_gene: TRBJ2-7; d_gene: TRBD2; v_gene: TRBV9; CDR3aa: CASSSGLAEVQYF; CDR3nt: TGTGCCAGCAGCTCAGGACTAGCGGAGGTGCAGTACTTC
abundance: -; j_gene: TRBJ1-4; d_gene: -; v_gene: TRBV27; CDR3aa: CASSLRTAVIDELFF; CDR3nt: TGTGCCAGCAGTTTAAGGACAGCCGTAATTGATGAACTGTTTTTT
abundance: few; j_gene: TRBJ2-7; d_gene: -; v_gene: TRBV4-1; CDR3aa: CASSRGGQGGHEQYF; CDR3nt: TGCGCCAGCAGCCGAGGGGGGCAGGGTGGGCACGAGCAGTACTTC
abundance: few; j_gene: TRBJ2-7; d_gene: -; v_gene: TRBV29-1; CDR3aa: CSVEIGDPYEQYF; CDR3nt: TGCAGCGTTGAAATAGGGGACCCCTACGAGCAGTACTTC
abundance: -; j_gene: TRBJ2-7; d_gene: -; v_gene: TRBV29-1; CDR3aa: CSVDGQGSHEQYF; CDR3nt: TGCAGCGTTGACGGCCAGGGAAGCCACGAGCAGTACTTC
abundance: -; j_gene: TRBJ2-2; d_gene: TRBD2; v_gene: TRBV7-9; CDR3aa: CASSPPGLEITGELFF; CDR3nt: TGTGCCAGCAGCCCCCCGGGACTAGAAATTACCGGGGAGCTGTTTTTT
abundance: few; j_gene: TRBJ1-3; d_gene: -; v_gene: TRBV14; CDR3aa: CASSQGGSGNTIYF; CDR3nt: TGTGCCAGCAGCCAAGGGGGCTCTGGAAACACCATATATTTT
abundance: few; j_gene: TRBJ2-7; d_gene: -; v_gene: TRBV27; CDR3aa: CASSYIGLSSYEQYF; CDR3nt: TGTGCCAGCAGTTACATCGGACTCTCCTCCTACGAGCAGTACTTC
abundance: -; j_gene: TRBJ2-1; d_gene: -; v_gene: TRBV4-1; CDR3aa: CASSQVGLASYNEQFF; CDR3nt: TGCGCCAGCAGCCAAGTAGGGCTAGCCTCCTACAATGAGCAGTTCTTC
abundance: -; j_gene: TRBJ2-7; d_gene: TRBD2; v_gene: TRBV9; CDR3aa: CASSASGTSGTYEQYF; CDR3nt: TGTGCCAGCAGCGCGTCTGGGACTAGCGGAACCTACGAGCAGTACTTC
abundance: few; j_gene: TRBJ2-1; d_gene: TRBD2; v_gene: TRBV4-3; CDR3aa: CASSHDSGSSYNEQFF; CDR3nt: TGCGCCAGCAGCCACGATAGCGGGAGCTCCTACAATGAGCAGTTCTTC
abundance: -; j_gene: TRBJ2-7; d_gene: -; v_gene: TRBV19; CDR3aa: CASSAGGASYEQYF; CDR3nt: TGTGCCAGTAGTGCCGGGGGCGCATCCTACGAGCAGTACTTC
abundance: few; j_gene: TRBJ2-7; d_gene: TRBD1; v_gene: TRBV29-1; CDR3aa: CSVEAGIGTGLRTYEQYF; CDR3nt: TGCAGCGTTGAAGCTGGGATCGGGACAGGGCTGCGTACCTACGAGCAGTACTTC
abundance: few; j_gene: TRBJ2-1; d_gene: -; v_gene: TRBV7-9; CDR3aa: CAGGWGENHNEQFF; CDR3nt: TGTGCCGGTGGGTGGGGCGAAAACCACAATGAGCAGTTCTTC
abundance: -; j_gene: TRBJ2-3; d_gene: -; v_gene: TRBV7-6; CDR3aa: CASRAGLFTDTQYF; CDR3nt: TGTGCCAGCAGGGCGGGACTCTTCACAGATACGCAGTATTTT
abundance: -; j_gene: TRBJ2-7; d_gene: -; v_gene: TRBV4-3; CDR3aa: CASSQGTAAYEQYF; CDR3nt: TGCGCCAGCAGCCAAGGGACCGCCGCCTACGAGCAGTACTTC
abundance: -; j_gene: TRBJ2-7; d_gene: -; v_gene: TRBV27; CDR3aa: CASSHRGIKSYEQYF; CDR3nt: TGTGCCAGCAGCCACCGGGGCATCAAATCCTACGAGCAGTACTTC
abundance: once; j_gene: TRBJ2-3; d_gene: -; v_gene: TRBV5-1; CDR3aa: CASSPDTDTQYF; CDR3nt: TGCGCCAGCAGCCCCGACACAGATACGCAGTATTTT
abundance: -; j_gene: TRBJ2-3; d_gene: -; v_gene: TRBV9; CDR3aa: CASSGTSGEWDTQYF; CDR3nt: TGTGCCAGCAGCGGGACATCGGGAGAGTGGGATACGCAGTATTTT
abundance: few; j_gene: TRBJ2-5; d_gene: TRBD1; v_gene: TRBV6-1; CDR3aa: CASSESGTAYQETQYF; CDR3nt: TGTGCCAGCAGTGAAAGTGGGACAGCTTACCAAGAGACCCAGTACTTC
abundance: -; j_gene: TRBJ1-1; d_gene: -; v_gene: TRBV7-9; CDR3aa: CASARLLGGAFF; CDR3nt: TGTGCCAGCGCACGGCTCCTGGGTGGAGCTTTCTTT
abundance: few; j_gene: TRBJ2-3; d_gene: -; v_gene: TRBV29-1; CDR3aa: CSVREGAADTQYF; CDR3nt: TGCAGCGTCAGGGAGGGGGCGGCAGATACGCAGTATTTT
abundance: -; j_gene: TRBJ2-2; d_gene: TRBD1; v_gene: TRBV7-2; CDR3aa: CASGQGRGELFF; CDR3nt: TGTGCCAGCGGACAGGGCCGGGGGGAGCTGTTTTTT